This section outlines one T cell receptor beta chain sequence together with its context. Its target is unknown. TCRdb re-called the 5' RACE reads through MiXCR, storing one row per CDR3 protein. This sample has 35,000 to 45,000 distinct CDR3 sequences, with around a fifth found just once. The sorted Tregs were CD4+CD25+CD127-/low cells. Whole-study results and caveats: Whole repertoires were not studied in the larger cohort, only one V-J beta rearrangement. Tumor memory CD4+ T cell TCR gene usage clustered with blood and lymph node memory CD4+ cells and lymph node naive CD4+ cells.

The V end lost 4 bases, the J end lost 2 bases, and 15 bases lay between the germline ends. Germline CDR1 is SGHRS and CDR2 is YFSETQ. The CDR3 is made up of 15 amino acids. This chain uses TRBV5-1 with TRBJ1-1, with D unresolved. The sample taken for sequencing was Tregs sorted from a lymph node. The clonotype comes from a female donor with breast cancer. The CDR3 loop is CASSPDEAGNTEAFF. CDR3 nucleotides: TGCGCCAGCAGCCCCGATGAAGCAGGAAACACTGAAGCTTTCTTT.